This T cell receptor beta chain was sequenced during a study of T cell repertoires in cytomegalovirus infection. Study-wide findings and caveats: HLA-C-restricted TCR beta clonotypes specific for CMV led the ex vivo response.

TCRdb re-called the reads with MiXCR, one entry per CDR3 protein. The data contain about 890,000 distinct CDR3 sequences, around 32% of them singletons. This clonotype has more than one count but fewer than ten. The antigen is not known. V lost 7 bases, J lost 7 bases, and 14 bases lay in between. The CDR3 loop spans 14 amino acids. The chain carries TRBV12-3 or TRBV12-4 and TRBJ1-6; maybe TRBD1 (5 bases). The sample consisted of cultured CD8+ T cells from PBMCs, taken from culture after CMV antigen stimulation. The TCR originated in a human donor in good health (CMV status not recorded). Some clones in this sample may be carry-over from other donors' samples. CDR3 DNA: TGTGCCAGCAAACACCGGGACGGCAATTCACCCCTCCACTTT. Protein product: CASKHRDGNSPLHF.